Listed below are T cell receptor beta chains from one sample, sequenced in a study of response to subunit inactivated influenza vaccine. TCRdb passed the RT-PCR reads through MiXCR, listing each CDR3 protein once. The table shows about 190,000 distinct CDR3 sequences, with over 13% occurring only once. Specimen: CD8+ T cells sorted from PBMCs, collected more than 4 days after vaccination. The receptors were sampled from a man in his fifties who received an inactivated influenza vaccine. Each CDR3 is given with its conserved first and last residue. A D gene is named only where the DNA matches it firmly. Size is stated for part of the rows, as once, few or many counts, or as a class when the clone is expanded.

clone_size,cdr3_length,d_call,v_call,j_call,cdr3_aa,cdr3_nt
-,15,-,TRBV15,TRBJ1-5,CATSRDGGLNQPQHF,TGTGCCACCAGCAGAGACGGCGGTCTTAATCAGCCCCAGCATTTT
many,13,-,TRBV12-3/TRBV12-4,TRBJ1-1,CASSPSLGAEAFF,TGTGCCAGCAGTCCCTCCCTGGGCGCTGAAGCTTTCTTT
few,17,TRBD1,TRBV5-1,TRBJ2-7,CASRPPGQGLASYEQYF,TGCGCCAGCAGGCCCCCGGGACAGGGGTTGGCCTCCTACGAGCAGTACTTC
-,17,TRBD2,TRBV28,TRBJ2-1,CAGSSLPGLEMGNEQFF,TGTGCCGGCAGCAGTTTACCCGGACTAGAGATGGGTAATGAGCAGTTCTTC
few,16,TRBD1,TRBV11-2,TRBJ2-3,CASSLGGTGGPDTQYF,TGTGCCAGCAGCCTGGGCGGGACAGGGGGCCCAGATACGCAGTATTTT
once,15,-,TRBV15,TRBJ2-7,CATSRDQRGGYEQYF,TGTGCCACCAGCAGAGATCAAAGGGGGGGCTACGAGCAGTACTTC
-,14,-,TRBV24-1,TRBJ2-5,CATSDTGTQETQYF,TGTGCCACCAGTGACACCGGGACCCAAGAGACCCAGTACTTC
-,17,TRBD1,TRBV15,TRBJ2-7,CATSRDQGQEASYEQYF,TGTGCCACCAGCAGAGACCAGGGACAGGAGGCATCCTACGAGCAGTACTTC
few,14,TRBD2,TRBV2,TRBJ2-3,CANSGTTHTDTQYF,TGTGCCAACTCCGGGACTACCCACACAGATACGCAGTATTTT
-,15,TRBD1,TRBV6-2/TRBV6-3,TRBJ2-7,CASSYRDRRPYEQYF,TGTGCCAGCAGTTACAGGGACAGGCGTCCCTACGAGCAGTACTTC
-,14,-,TRBV6-2/TRBV6-3,TRBJ1-1,CASSYTFMNTEAFF,TGTGCCAGCAGTTACACCTTCATGAACACTGAAGCTTTCTTT
-,13,-,TRBV9,TRBJ2-3,CASSVVPTDTQYF,TGTGCCAGCAGCGTAGTCCCCACAGATACGCAGTATTTT
few,16,TRBD2,TRBV15,TRBJ2-1,CATSRTGTSGYNEQFF,TGTGCCACCAGCAGAACCGGGACTAGCGGATACAATGAGCAGTTCTTC
few,14,-,TRBV5-1,TRBJ1-1,CASSPDTENTEAFF,TGCGCCAGCAGCCCGGACACGGAGAACACTGAAGCTTTCTTT
medium-sized,13,-,TRBV12-3/TRBV12-4,TRBJ2-3,CASRPDRGNTQYF,TGTGCCAGCAGGCCCGACCGGGGGAACACGCAGTATTTT
-,14,-,TRBV7-9,TRBJ2-1,CASSLDLSYNEQFF,TGTGCCAGCAGCTTAGACCTCTCCTACAATGAGCAGTTCTTC
-,15,-,TRBV7-9,TRBJ2-3,CASSLAPYAPDTQYF,TGTGCCAGCAGCTTAGCTCCCTATGCCCCAGATACGCAGTATTTT
few,14,-,TRBV7-8,TRBJ2-2,CASSPPRDTGELFF,TGTGCCAGCAGCCCCCCCCGCGACACCGGGGAGCTGTTTTTT
many,11,-,TRBV11-2,TRBJ2-2,CAIFGTGELFF,TGTGCCATCTTCGGCACCGGGGAGCTGTTTTTT
few,15,-,TRBV20-1,TRBJ2-1,CSARDPVLSYNEQFF,TGCAGTGCTAGAGACCCCGTTCTCTCCTACAATGAGCAGTTCTTC
-,15,TRBD1,TRBV7-9,TRBJ1-2,CASSLGTGSDYGYTF,TGTGCCAGCAGCTTAGGGACAGGGAGTGACTATGGCTACACCTTC
-,14,-,TRBV6-1,TRBJ2-3,CASSLWDGLDTQYF,TGTGCCAGCAGCCTCTGGGACGGACTAGATACGCAGTATTTT